This T cell receptor beta chain was recorded in a study of blood T cell repertoires in COVID-19 (dated by TCRdb to 2018 to 2020). Background for the entire study: Samples covering the acute and convalescent phases of COVID-19 were provided by collaborators in the United States, Italy and Spain. The prospective study material was composed of cDNA or gDNA derived from T cells, B-cell-depleted T cells, or PBMCs. Deeply sampled blood TCRbeta repertoires from subjects exposed to, actively infected with, or recovered from COVID-19 were included in the dataset. The repertoires were released in a freely available public database meant as a resource for research on the immune response to SARS-CoV-2. Samples were obtained from the ongoing ImmuneRACE study (first 160 participants) and from 1,254 subjects provided by 6 global collaborators. Sample metadata almost always included a de-identified subject ID, COVID-19 status, age in years and sex. Where available, HLA class I and class II types were obtained from metadata supplied by the sample provider rather than from assay-based typing. The study at large found these results: How much clinical and demographic metadata was included differed by source and by participant, and the metadata was provided uncurated.

Collaborating institutions collected whole blood in K2EDTA tubes following their own protocols. For TCRbeta analysis, collaborators shipped samples in one of three forms: frozen whole blood, isolated PBMCs, or DNA extracted from either of those sample types. On this clone itself: Its antigen is still unknown. Qualities for individual bases were not recorded, and no much larger clone is one base off.

The immunoSEQ Assay, a bias-controlled multiplex PCR, was used to amplify TCRbeta CDR3 regions from genomic DNA. In the authors' own workflow: The number of nucleated cells in each sample was estimated from the amplification of reference gene primers within the assay. Sequence reads were collapsed and filtered to measure the absolute abundance of every unique TCRbeta CDR3 rearrangement. Productive Simpson clonality was computed per sample as the square root of Simpson's diversity index over productive rearrangements. TCRdb obtained this table from immuneACCESS and retained in-frame rearrangements with V and J assigned. These tables miss some clones; where compared with another copy, unresolved V genes account for less than half of the shortfall, and the remainder is unexplained. V and J calls and clone size come straight from that table; D and trimming were deduced from the DNA. A total of roughly 77,000 clones appear in this sample, 80% of them only once. The ten largest clonotypes hold around 4.8% of the sample.

The CDR3 runs 13 residues from the cysteine to the phenylalanine. Just the 39-base CDR3 DNA is kept, in frame starting at base 1. CDR1 is given as MNHEY and CDR2 as SMNVEV, both from the germline V gene (reference sequence). The V and J ends are trimmed by 6 bases and 5 bases, leaving 14 bases between them. The clonotype comes from a woman aged 70 to 79 with acute or convalescent COVID-19. What was sequenced was peripheral blood. The V and J genes are TRBV27 and TRBJ2-7; TRBD1 is perhaps the D gene, given 5 matching bases. CDR3 sequence: CASSHHSGNEQYF. The DNA sequence reads TGTGCCAGCAGCCACCATTCAGGGAACGAGCAGTACTTC.